This T cell receptor beta chain was sequenced for a study of blood T cell repertoires in COVID-19. Study-wide background: The United States, Italy and Spain supplied acute and convalescent COVID-19 samples. Nucleic acid was either cDNA or gDNA, and it came from T cells, B-cell-depleted T cells, or PBMCs.

Looked up from germline, CDR1 is LNHDA and CDR2 is SQIVND (reference sequence). The CDR3 totals 15 residues. The ends lost 3 bases at V and 2 bases at J; junction bases unmatched: 5. Study processing details: Estimation of nucleated cell counts was performed using reference gene primer amplification. The data were produced by immunoSEQ multiplex PCR, yet TCRdb's version contains in-frame clones alone and is incomplete. V and J calls and clone size come straight from that table; D and trimming were deduced from the DNA. This sample carries 200,000 to 300,000 clones, just under 85% of them seen once, and the ten largest clones take 5% to 8%.

The source material was peripheral blood. The TCR comes from a woman aged 60 to 75 with active or convalescent COVID-19. The chain is built from TRBV19 and TRBJ2-5; TRBD1 matches 8 bases. DNA for the CDR3: TGTGCCAGTAGTATCCGACAGGGGTTTCAAGAGACCCAGTACTTC. Residues: CASSIRQGFQETQYF.